The clone carrying this TCR beta chain was counted a few times. Its matching antigen is unknown. This sample stems from a study of response to subunit inactivated influenza vaccine. General study points: T cells newly recruited by each seasonal influenza vaccination are few, the authors suggested.

TCRdb fed the RT-PCR reads into MiXCR, producing one record per CDR3 protein. The sample records approximately 530,000 distinct CDR3 sequences, around 13% being singletons. Germline V gene sequence: CDR1 MDHEN, CDR2 SYDVKM. V lost 5 bases to trimming and J lost 7 bases, with 17 bases between them. CDR3 length: 14 amino acids. The material sequenced was PBMCs from blood, taken about 6 weeks after vaccination. This clonotype originated in a man over 45 who received an inactivated influenza vaccine. The chain employs TRBV28 and TRBJ1-1; possibly TRBD1 for D (6 bases). This chain's CDR3 is CASSRPGTLDEAFF. CDR3 coding DNA: TGTGCCAGCAGTCGGCCCGGGACACTAGATGAAGCTTTCTTT.